This entry describes one T cell receptor (beta chain). The CDR3 consists of 15 residues. The V segment lost 3 bases and the J segment 0 bases; nucleotides outside the gene matches: 5. Germline V gene lookup returns CDR1 SGHRS and CDR2 YFSETQ. cDNA reverse transcribed from extracted RNA served as the sequencing template. Clones were read by immunoSEQ multiplex PCR, and TCRdb kept only the in-frame ones, dropping some. The sample shows 100,000 to 150,000 clones, 49% of them seen only once. The data were taken from a study of CD8+ T cells in alopecia areata. Across the study: It was oral tofacitinib, at 5 to 10 mg twice daily, that treated patients received.

Individuals with alopecia areata gave both lesional scalp punch biopsies and peripheral blood for collection. Separation by sorting yielded CD4+ and CD8+ T cells from PBMCs. V usage is TRBV5-1 and J usage is TRBJ2-7; TRBD1 aligns across 8 bases. This TCR was recovered from a human donor with alopecia areata. Sequences were derived from CD8+ T cells sorted from blood, sampled at week 0. CDR3 amino acids: CASSSGQGSSYEQYF. CDR3 bases: TGCGCCAGCAGCTCCGGACAGGGAAGCTCCTACGAGCAGTACTTC. The variable domain in full, completed from reference TRBV5-1 and TRBJ2-7, reads KAGVTQTPRYLIKTRGQQVTLSCSPISGHRSVSWYQQTPGQGLQFLFEYFSETQRNKGNFPGRFSGRQFSNSRSEMNVSTLELGDSALYLCASSSGQGSSYEQYFGPGTRLTVT.